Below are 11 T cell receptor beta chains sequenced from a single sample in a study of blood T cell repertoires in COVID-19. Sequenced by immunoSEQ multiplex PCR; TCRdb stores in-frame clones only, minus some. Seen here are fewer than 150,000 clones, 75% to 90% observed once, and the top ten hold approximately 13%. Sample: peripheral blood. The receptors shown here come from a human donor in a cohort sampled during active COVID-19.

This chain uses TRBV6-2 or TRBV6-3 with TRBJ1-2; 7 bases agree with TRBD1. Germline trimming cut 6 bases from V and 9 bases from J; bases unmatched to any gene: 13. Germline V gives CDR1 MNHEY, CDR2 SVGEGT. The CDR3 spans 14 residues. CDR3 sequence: CASSHRDRSRRYTF. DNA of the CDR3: TGTGCCAGCAGCCACCGGGACAGATCTCGGCGCTACACCTTC.

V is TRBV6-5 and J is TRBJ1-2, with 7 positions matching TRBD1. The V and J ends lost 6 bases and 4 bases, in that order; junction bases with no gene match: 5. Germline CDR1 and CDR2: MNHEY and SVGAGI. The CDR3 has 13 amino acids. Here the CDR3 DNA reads TGTGCCAGCAGACCCGGGACAGCCTATGGCTACACCTTC. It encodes CASRPGTAYGYTF.

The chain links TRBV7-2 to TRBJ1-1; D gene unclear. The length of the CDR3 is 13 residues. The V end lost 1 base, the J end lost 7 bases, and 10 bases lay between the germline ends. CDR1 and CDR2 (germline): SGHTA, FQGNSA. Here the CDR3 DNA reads TGTGCCAGCAGCTTAGTTGAGGAGGTTGAAGCTTTCTTT. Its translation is CASSLVEEVEAFF.

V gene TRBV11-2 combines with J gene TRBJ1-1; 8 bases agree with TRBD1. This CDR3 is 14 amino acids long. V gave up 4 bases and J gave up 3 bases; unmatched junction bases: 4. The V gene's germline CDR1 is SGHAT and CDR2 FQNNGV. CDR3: CASSSRTGHTEAFF. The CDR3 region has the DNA TGTGCCAGCAGCTCGCGGACAGGGCACACTGAAGCTTTCTTT.

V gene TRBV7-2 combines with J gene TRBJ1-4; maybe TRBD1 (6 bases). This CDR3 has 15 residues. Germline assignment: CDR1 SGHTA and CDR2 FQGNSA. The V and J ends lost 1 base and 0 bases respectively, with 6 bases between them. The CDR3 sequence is CASSLGQATNEKLFF. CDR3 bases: TGTGCCAGCAGCTTAGGACAGGCAACTAATGAAAAACTGTTTTTT.

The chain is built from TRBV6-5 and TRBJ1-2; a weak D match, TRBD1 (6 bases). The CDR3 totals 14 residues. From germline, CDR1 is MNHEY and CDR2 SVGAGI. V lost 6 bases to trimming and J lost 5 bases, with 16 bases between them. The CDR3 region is CASRQGRADYGYTF. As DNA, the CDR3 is TGTGCCAGCAGACAGGGACGAGCGGATTATGGCTACACCTTC.

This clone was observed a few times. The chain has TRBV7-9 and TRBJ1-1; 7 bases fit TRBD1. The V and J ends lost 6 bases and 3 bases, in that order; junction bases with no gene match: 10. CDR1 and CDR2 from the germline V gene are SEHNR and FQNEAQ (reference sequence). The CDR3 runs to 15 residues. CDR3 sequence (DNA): TGTGCCAGCAGTTCTAGACAGGGTGCCGACACTGAAGCTTTCTTT. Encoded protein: CASSSRQGADTEAFF.

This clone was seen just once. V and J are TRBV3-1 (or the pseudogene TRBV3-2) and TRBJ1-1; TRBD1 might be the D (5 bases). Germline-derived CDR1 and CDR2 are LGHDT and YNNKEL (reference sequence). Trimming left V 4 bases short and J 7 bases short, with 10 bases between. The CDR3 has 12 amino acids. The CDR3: CASSPLGGEAFF. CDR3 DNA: TGTGCCAGCAGCCCCCTGGGGGGTGAAGCTTTCTTT.

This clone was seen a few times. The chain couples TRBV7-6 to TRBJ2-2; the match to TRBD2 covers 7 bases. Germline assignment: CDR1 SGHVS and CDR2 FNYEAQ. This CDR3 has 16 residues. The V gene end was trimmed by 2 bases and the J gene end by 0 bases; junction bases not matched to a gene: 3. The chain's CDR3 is CASSLRAGPNTGELFF. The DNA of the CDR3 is TGTGCCAGCAGCTTACGAGCGGGGCCGAACACCGGGGAGCTGTTTTTT.

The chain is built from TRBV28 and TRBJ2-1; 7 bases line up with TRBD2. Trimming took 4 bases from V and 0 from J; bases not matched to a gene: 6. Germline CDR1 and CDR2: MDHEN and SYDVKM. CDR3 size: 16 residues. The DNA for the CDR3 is TGTGCCAGCAGTTCCCGACTAGCAGGCTCCTACAATGAGCAGTTCTTC. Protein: CASSSRLAGSYNEQFF.

CDR3 sequence (DNA): TGTGCCAGCTCCCTCGAGGTTTGGGATGGCTACACCTTC. This gives the protein CASSLEVWDGYTF. The gene calls are TRBV2 and TRBJ1-2; D is uncertain. Trimming shortened V by 8 bases and J by 6 bases, and 16 bases separated the two germline ends. This CDR3 is built from 13 residues. Germline V gene lookup returns CDR1 SNHLY and CDR2 FYNNEI.